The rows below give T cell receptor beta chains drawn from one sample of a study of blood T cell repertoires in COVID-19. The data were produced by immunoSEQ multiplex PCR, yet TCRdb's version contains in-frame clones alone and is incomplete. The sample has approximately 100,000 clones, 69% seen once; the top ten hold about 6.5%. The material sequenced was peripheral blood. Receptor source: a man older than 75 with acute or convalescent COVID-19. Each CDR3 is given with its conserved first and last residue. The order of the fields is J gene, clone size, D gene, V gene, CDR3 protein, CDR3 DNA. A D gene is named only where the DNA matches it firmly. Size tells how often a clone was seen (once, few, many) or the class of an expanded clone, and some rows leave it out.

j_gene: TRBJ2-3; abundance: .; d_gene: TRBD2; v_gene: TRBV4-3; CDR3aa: CASSQDGELAGNTQYF; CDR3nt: TGCGCCAGCAGCCAAGATGGAGAGCTAGCGGGAAATACGCAGTATTTT
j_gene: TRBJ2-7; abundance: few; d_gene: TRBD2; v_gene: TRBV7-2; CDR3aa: CASSLGTSGSYEQYF; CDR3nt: TGTGCCAGCAGCCTGGGGACTAGCGGGAGCTACGAGCAGTACTTC
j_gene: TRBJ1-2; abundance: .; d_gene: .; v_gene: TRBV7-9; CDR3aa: CASSFANINYGYTF; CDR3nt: TGTGCCAGCAGCTTCGCCAACATAAACTATGGCTACACCTTC
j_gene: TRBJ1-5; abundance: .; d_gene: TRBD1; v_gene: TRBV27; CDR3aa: CASSRLGTGSQPQHF; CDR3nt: TGTGCCAGCAGTCGCCTGGGGACAGGGTCTCAGCCCCAGCATTTT
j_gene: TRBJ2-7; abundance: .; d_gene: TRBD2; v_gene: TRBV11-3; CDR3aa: CASSLKGSRVGRFYF; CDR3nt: TGTGCCAGCAGCTTAAAGGGAAGTAGGGTCGGGAGGTTCTATTTC
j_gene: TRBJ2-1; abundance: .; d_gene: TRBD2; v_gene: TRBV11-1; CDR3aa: CASSFDREGLNEQFF; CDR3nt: TGTGCCAGCAGCTTCGACCGGGAGGGCCTCAATGAGCAGTTCTTC
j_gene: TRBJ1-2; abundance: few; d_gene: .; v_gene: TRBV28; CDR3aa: CASTAVDYGYTF; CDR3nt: TGTGCCAGCACGGCGGTCGACTATGGCTACACCTTC
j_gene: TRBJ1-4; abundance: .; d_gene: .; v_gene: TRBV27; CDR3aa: CASSLAPGGNEKLFF; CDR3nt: TGTGCCAGCAGTCTTGCTCCGGGGGGTAATGAAAAACTGTTTTTT
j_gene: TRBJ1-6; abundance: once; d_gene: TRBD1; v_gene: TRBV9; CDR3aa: CASSADRGSWSPLHF; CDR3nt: TGTGCCAGCAGCGCGGACAGGGGGAGTTGGTCACCCCTCCACTTT
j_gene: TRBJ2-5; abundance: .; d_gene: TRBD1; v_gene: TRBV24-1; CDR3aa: CATSDRQGAKETQYF; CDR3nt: TGTGCCACCAGTGATCGACAGGGGGCCAAAGAGACCCAGTACTTC
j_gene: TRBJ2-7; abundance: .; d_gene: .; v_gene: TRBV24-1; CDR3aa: CATSGGIRPYEQYF; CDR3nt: TGTGCCACCAGTGGAGGGATCCGCCCCTACGAGCAGTACTTC
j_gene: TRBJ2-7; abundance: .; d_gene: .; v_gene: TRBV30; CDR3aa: CAWTRSYEQYF; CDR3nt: TGTGCCTGGACTAGAAGCTACGAGCAGTACTTC
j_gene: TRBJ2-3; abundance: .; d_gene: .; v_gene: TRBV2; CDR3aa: CASSVERMARTDTQYF; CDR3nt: TGTGCCAGCAGTGTCGAGCGGATGGCCCGGACAGATACGCAGTATTTT
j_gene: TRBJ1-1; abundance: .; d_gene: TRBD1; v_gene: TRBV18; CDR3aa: CASSRSTGGFIEAFF; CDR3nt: TGTGCCAGCTCACGTTCCACAGGGGGCTTTATTGAAGCTTTCTTT
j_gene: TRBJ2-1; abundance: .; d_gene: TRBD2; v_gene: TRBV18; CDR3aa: CASSPPSLAGGNEQFF; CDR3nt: TGTGCCAGCTCACCACCGTCTCTAGCGGGAGGAAATGAGCAGTTCTTC
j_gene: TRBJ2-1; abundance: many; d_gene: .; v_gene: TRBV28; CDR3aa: CASGPTYPPLLFF; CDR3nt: TGTGCCAGCGGGCCAACCTACCCCCCCCTCCTGTTCTTC
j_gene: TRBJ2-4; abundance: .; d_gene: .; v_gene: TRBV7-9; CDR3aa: CASSFEGPNIQYF; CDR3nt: TGTGCCAGCAGCTTCGAGGGCCCAAACATTCAGTACTTC
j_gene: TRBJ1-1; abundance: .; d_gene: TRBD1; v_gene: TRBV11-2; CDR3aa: CASSLRTGRDTEAFF; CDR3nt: TGTGCCAGCAGCCTGAGGACAGGGAGGGACACTGAAGCTTTCTTT
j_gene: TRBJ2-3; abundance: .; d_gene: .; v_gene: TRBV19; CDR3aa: CASSTPRSGTQYF; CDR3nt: TGTGCCAGTAGTACGCCAAGGTCGGGTACGCAGTATTTT
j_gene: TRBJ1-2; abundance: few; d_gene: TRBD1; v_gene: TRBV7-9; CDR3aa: CASSPDREIHGYTF; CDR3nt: TGTGCCAGCAGCCCGGACAGGGAGATTCATGGCTACACCTTC
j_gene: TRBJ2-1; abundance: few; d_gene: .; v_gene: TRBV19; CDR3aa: CASTKDSSYNEQFF; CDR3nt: TGTGCCAGTACTAAGGACAGTTCCTACAATGAGCAGTTCTTC
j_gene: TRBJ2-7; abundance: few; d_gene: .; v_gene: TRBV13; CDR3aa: CASSLVGWGDHYEQYF; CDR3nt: TGTGCCAGCAGCTTAGTTGGTTGGGGGGACCACTACGAGCAGTACTTC
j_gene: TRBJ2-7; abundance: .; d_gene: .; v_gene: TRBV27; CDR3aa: CASKQGGGYEQYF; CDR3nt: TGTGCCAGCAAACAGGGTGGCGGCTACGAGCAGTACTTC
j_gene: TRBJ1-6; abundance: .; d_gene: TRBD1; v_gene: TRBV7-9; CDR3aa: CASSAPGQADSPLHF; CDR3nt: TGTGCCAGCAGTGCACCGGGACAGGCAGATTCACCCCTCCACTTT
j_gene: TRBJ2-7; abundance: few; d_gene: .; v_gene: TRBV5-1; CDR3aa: CASTNQQGGPEYEQYF; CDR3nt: TGCGCCAGCACCAATCAACAGGGAGGGCCAGAGTACGAGCAGTACTTC
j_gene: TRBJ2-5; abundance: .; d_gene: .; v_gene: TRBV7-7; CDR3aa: CASSPQGFQLETQYF; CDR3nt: TGTGCTAGCAGCCCCCAGGGATTCCAGCTGGAGACCCAGTACTTC
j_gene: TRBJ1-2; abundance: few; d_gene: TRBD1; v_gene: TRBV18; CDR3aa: CASSRPGTGNYGYTF; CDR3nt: TGTGCCAGCTCCCGTCCCGGGACAGGGAACTATGGCTACACCTTC
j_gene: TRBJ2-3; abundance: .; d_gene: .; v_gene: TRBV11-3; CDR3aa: CASSSTPDTQYF; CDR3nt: TGTGCCAGCAGCTCTACCCCGGATACGCAGTATTTT
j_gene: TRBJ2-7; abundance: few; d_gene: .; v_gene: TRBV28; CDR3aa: CASSFSREQYF; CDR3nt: TGTGCCAGCAGTTTTTCCAGGGAGCAGTACTTC
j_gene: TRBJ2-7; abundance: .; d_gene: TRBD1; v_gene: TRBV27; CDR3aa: CASSYRQGALYEQYF; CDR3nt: TGTGCCAGCAGTTATCGACAGGGGGCGTTATACGAGCAGTACTTC
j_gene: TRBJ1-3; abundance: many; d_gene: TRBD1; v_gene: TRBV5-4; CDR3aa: CASSTRQGQGNTIYF; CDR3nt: TGTGCCAGCAGCACTAGACAGGGCCAGGGAAACACCATATATTTT
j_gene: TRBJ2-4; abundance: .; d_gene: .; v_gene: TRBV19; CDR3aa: CASSRSGNLNIQYF; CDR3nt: TGTGCCAGTAGTAGATCCGGGAACTTGAACATTCAGTACTTC
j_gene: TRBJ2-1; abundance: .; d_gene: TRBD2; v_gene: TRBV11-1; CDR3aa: CASSSLGLARYNEQFF; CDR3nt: TGTGCCAGCAGCTCCCTGGGACTAGCGCGATACAATGAGCAGTTCTTC
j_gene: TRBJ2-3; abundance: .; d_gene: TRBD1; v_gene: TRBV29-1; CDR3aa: CSVDKDRGSTDTQYF; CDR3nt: TGCAGCGTTGATAAAGACAGGGGGAGCACAGATACGCAGTATTTT
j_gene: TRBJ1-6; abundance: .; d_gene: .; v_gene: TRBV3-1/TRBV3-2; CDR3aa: CASSQASRDNSPLHF; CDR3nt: TGTGCCAGCAGCCAAGCCTCTAGAGATAATTCACCCCTCCACTTT
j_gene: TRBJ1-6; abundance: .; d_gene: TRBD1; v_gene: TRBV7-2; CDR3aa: CASSTRTGKNNSPLHF; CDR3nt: TGTGCCAGCAGCACCCGGACAGGAAAGAATAATTCACCCCTCCACTTT
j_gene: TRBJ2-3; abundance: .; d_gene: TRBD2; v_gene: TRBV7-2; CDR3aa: CASSLVSSGRFGDTQYF; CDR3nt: TGTGCCAGCAGCTTAGTCTCTAGCGGGAGGTTCGGAGATACGCAGTATTTT
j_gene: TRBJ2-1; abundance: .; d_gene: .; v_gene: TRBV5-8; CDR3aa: CASSSTRGGYYNEQFF; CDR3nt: TGTGCCAGCAGCTCCACCCGCGGAGGGTACTACAATGAGCAGTTCTTC
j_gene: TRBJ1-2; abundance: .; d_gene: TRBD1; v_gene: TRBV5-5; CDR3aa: CASSATGGSYGYTF; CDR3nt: TGTGCCAGCAGCGCGACAGGGGGGTCCTATGGCTACACCTTC
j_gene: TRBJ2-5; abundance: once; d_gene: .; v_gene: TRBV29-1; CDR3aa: CSVRWREETQYF; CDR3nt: TGCAGCGTTCGTTGGAGGGAAGAGACCCAGTACTTC
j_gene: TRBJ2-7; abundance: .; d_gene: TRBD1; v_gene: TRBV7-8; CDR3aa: CASSLGLLGQGIGYEQYF; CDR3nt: TGTGCCAGCAGCTTAGGACTACTCGGACAGGGGATTGGGTACGAGCAGTACTTC
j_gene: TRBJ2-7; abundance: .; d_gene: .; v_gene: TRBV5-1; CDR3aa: CASSLLPPVWSNTYEQYF; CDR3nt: TGCGCCAGCAGCTTGCTACCCCCTGTGTGGAGTAACACCTACGAGCAGTACTTC
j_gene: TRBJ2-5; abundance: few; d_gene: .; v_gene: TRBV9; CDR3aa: CASSVYPKLGETQYF; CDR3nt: TGTGCCAGCAGCGTATATCCCAAACTCGGGGAGACCCAGTACTTC
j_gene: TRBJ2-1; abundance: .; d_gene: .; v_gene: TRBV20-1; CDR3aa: CSASDSGRSYNEQFF; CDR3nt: TGCAGTGCTAGTGATAGCGGTCGCTCCTACAATGAGCAGTTCTTC
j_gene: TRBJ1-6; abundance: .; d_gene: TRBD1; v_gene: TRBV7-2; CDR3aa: CASSLFGQGGSPLHF; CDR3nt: TGTGCCAGCAGCTTATTCGGACAGGGAGGGTCACCCCTCCACTTT
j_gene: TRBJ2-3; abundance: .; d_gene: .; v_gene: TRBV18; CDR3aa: CASSPLLDTQYF; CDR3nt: TGTGCCAGCTCACCACTTCTAGATACGCAGTATTTT
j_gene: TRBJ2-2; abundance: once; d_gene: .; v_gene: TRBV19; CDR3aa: CASITAGSSTGELFF; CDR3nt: TGTGCCAGTATCACGGCGGGATCCTCCACCGGGGAGCTGTTTTTT
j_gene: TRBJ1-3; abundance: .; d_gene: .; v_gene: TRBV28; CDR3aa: CASSLDSRSGNTIYF; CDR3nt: TGTGCCAGCAGTTTGGACAGCCGCTCTGGAAACACCATATATTTT